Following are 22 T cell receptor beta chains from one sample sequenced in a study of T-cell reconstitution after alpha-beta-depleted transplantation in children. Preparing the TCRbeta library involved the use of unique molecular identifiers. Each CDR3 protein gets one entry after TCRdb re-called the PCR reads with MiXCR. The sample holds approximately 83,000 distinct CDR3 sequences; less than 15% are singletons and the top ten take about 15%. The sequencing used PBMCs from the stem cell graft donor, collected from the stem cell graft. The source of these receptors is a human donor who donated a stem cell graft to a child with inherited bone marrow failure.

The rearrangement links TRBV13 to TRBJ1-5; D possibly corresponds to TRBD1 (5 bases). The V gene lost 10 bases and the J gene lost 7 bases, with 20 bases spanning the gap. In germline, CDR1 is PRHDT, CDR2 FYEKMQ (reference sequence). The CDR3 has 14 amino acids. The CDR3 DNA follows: TGTGCCATGGGCTTAGGGCCGGGGGAACAGCCCCAGCATTTT. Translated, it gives CAMGLGPGEQPQHF.

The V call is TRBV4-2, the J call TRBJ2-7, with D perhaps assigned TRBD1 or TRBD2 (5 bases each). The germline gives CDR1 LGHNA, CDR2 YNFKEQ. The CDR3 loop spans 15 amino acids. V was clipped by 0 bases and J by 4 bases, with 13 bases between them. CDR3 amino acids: CASSQEVGDLYEQYF. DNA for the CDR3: TGTGCCAGCAGCCAAGAGGTGGGGGACCTGTACGAGCAGTACTTC.

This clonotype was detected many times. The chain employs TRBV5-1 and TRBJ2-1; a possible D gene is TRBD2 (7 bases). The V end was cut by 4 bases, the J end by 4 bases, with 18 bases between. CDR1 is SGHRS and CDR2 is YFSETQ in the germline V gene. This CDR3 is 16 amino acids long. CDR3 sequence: CASSRGAGDTYNEQFF. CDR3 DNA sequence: TGCGCCAGCAGCCGGGGGGCGGGAGACACTTACAATGAGCAGTTCTTC.

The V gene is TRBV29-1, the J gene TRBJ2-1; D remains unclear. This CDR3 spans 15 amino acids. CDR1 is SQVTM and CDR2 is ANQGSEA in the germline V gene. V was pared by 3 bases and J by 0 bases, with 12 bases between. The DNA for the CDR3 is TGCAGCGTTGAGGGCATGCCGAGCTCCTACAATGAGCAGTTCTTC. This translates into CSVEGMPSSYNEQFF.

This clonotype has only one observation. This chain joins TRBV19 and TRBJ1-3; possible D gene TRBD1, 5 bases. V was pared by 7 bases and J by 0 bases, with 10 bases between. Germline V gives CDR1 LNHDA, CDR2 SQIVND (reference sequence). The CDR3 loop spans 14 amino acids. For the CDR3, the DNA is TGTGCCAGTACAGACAGCCCCTCTGGAAACACCATATATTTT. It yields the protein CASTDSPSGNTIYF.

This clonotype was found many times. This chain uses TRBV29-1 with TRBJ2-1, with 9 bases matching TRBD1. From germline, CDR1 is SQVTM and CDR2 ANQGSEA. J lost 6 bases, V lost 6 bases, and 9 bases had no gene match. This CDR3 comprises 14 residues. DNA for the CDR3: TGCAGCGTCCTAGGGGGACAGGGCGTCAATGAGCAGTTCTTC. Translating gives CSVLGGQGVNEQFF.

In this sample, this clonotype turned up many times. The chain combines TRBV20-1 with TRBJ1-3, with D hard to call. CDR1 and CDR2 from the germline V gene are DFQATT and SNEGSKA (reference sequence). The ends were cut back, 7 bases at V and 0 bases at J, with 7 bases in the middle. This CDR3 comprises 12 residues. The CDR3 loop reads CSVPSSGNTIYF. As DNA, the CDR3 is TGCAGTGTACCCAGCTCTGGAAACACCATATATTTT.

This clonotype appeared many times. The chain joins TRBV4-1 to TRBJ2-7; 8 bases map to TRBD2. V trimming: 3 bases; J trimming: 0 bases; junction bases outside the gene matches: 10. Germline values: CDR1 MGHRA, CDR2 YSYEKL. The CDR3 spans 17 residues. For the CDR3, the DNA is TGCGCCAGCAGCCAGGCGATTTACGCGGGAGGCTCCTACGAGCAGTACTTC. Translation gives CASSQAIYAGGSYEQYF.

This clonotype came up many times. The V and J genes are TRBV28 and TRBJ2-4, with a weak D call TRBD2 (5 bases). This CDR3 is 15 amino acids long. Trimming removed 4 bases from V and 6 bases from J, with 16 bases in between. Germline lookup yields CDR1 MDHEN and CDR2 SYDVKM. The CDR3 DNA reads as TGTGCCAGCAGTTCCCCCTCCCTAGCACCAAACATTCAGTACTTC. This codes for CASSSPSLAPNIQYF.

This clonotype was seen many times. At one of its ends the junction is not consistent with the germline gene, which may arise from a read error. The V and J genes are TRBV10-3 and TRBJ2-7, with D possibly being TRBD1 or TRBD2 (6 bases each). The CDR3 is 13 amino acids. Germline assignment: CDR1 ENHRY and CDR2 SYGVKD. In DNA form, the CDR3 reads TGTGCCATCAGGGGGGGCTGGGGAAGCGACACACACTTC. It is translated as CAIRGGWGSDTHF.

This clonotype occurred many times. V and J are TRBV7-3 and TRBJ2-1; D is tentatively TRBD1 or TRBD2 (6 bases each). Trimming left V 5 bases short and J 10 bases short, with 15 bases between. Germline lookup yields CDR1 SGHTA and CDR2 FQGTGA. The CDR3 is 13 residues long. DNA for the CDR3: TGTGCCAGCAGCCTACTCGGGGGCCTGGAGCAGTTCTTC. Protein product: CASSLLGGLEQFF.

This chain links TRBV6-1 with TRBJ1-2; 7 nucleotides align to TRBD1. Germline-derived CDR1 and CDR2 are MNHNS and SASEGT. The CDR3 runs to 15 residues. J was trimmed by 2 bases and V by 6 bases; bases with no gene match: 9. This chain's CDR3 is CASRSTGRGNYGYTF. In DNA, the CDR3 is TGTGCCAGCAGGTCGACAGGGCGGGGGAACTATGGCTACACCTTC.

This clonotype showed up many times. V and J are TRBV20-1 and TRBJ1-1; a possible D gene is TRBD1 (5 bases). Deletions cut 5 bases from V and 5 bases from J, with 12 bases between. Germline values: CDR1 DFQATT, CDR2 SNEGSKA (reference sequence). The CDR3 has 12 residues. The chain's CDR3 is CSASRQKTEAFF. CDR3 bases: TGCAGTGCTTCCCGACAGAAGACTGAAGCTTTCTTT.

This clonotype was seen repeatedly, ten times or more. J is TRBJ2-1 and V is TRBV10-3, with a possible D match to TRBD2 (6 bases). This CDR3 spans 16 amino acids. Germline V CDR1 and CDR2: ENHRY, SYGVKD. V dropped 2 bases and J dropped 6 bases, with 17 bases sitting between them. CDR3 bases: TGTGCCATCAGTGAGGCCACTAGCTCCACGGGCAATGAGCAGTTCTTC. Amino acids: CAISEATSSTGNEQFF.

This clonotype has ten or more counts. The CDR3 DNA follows: TGTGCCAGCAGCAGATGGACAGGTTCACCCCTCCACTTT. Protein: CASSRWTGSPLHF. The rearrangement joins TRBV14 to TRBJ1-6; TRBD1 matches 7 bases. CDR3 length equals 13 residues. Trimming at V came to 5 bases and at J to 9 bases, leaving 4 bases not matched to a gene. Germline V gives CDR1 SGHDN, CDR2 FVKESK.

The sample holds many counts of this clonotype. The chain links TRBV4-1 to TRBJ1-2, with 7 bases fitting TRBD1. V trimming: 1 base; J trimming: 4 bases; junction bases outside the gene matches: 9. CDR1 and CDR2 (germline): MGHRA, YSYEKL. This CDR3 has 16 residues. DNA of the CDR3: TGCGCCAGCAGCCAAGGTTCCGGGACAGCGTCCTATGGCTACACCTTC. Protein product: CASSQGSGTASYGYTF.

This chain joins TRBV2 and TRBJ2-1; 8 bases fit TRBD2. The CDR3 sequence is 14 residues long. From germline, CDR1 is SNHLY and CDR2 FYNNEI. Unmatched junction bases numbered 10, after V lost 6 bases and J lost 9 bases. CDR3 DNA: TGTGCCAGCAGGGAGGGACTAGGGGAGGGTGAGCAGTTCTTC. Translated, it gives CASREGLGEGEQFF.

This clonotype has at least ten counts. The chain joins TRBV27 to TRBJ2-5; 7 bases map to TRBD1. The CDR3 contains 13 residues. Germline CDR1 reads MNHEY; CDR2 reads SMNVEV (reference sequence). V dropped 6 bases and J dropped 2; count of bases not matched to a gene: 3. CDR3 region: CASSPRGQETQYF. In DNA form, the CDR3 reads TGTGCCAGCAGCCCCAGGGGGCAAGAGACCCAGTACTTC.

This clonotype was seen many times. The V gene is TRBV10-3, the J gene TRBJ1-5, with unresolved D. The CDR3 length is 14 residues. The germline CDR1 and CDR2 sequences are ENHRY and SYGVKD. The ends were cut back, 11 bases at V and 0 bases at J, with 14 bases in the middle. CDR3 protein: CAAWVGNSNQPQHF. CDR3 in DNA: TGTGCCGCCTGGGTCGGAAATAGCAATCAGCCCCAGCATTTT.

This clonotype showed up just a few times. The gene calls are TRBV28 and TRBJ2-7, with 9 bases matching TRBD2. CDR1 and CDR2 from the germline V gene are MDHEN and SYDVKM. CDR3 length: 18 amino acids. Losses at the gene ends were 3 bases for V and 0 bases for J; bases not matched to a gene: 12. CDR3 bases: TGTGCCAGCAGTTTTGGGGTAGCGGGAGTCCTTATCTCCTACGAGCAGTACTTC. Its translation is CASSFGVAGVLISYEQYF.

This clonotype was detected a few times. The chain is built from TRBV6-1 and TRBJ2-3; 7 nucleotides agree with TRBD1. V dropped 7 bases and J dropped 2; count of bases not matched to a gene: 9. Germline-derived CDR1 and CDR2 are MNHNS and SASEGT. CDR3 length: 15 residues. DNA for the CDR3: TGTGCCAGCACCCGTGGGGACAGATACACAGATACGCAGTATTTT. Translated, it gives CASTRGDRYTDTQYF.

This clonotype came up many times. The CDR3 reads CASSPAQSSYTEAFF. CDR3 DNA sequence: TGTGCCAGCTCACCTGCACAGAGTTCATACACTGAAGCTTTCTTT. This chain uses TRBV18 with TRBJ1-1; D not resolved. Between the trimmed V and J ends, which lost 3 bases and 3 bases, there was a span of 14 bases. This CDR3 region has 15 residues. In germline, CDR1 is KGHSH, CDR2 LQKENI.